This T cell receptor (beta chain) was found in a study of monozygotic twins with inflammatory bowel disease. Study observations and caveats: Against healthy co-twins, IBD patients had lower TCRbeta diversity (measured by inverse Simpson). Other individuals had fewer clonotypes in common with IBD patients than with healthy twins, especially with disease activity.

cDNA was produced in eight separate reactions per sample. Researchers used template switching to add UMIs featuring a 6-nucleotide sample barcode. With the 5' RACE reads reprocessed, TCRdb shows one record per CDR3 protein and no DNA. Its table records 400,000 to 500,000 distinct CDR3 sequences. Concerning this clonotype itself: Its cognate antigen is unknown.

The CDR3 sequence is 14 residues long. Germline V CDR1 and CDR2: DFQATT, SNEGSKA (reference sequence). The source material was blood. The chain employs TRBV20-1 and TRBJ1-5; TCRdb indicates TRBD1, and absent DNA this call remains unverified. The clonotype originates from a human donor with ulcerative colitis or Crohn's disease, or a healthy co-twin of an affected twin (not recorded which). The CDR3 sequence: CSARPGGGFQPQHF.